These T cell receptor beta chains were read from a single sample in a study of shared clonotypes between healthy human individuals. Clones were read by immunoSEQ multiplex PCR, and TCRdb kept only the in-frame ones, dropping some. The sample has 2 million to 3 million clones; 93% are singletons. Sequenced sample: naive CD4+ T cells from PBMCs. All receptors derive from a man between 18 and 29 years old in good health. Some clones in this sample may be carry-over from other donors' samples. The CDR3 runs from the conserved cysteine through the conserved F or W. A D gene is named only where the DNA matches it firmly. Rows give clone size only sometimes, using once, few, many, or a class for an expanded clone.

>-|few|TRBJ1-5|TRBV2
CASSEGAAYNQPQHF
TGTGCCAGCAGTGAAGGGGCAGCCTACAATCAGCCCCAGCATTTT
>-|-|TRBJ1-5|TRBV2
CASGGTGGNQPQHF
TGTGCCAGCGGGGGGACGGGGGGCAATCAGCCCCAGCATTTT
>-|-|TRBJ2-6|TRBV7-6
CASSPLIVAREGANVLTF
TGTGCCAGCAGCCCACTCATCGTCGCGAGGGAAGGGGCCAACGTCCTGACTTTC
>TRBD1|-|TRBJ1-5|TRBV7-9
CASSFGTGNQPQHF
TGTGCCAGCAGCTTCGGGACAGGGAATCAGCCCCAGCATTTT
>-|-|TRBJ1-3|TRBV14
CASSQVGQAFPVSSGNTIYF
TGTGCCAGCAGCCAAGTCGGGCAGGCTTTCCCCGTCAGCTCTGGAAACACCATATATTTT
>TRBD2|-|TRBJ2-2|TRBV6-5
CASRERDPTGELFF
TGTGCCAGCAGAGAGCGGGACCCCACCGGGGAGCTGTTTTTT
>TRBD1|-|TRBJ1-2|TRBV27
CASRDTTGGGYTF
TGTGCCAGCAGGGACACAACAGGGGGCGGCTACACCTTC
>TRBD2|-|TRBJ2-3|TRBV29-1
CSTPGLAADTQYF
TGCAGCACTCCGGGACTAGCAGCAGATACGCAGTATTTT
>-|few|TRBJ1-4|TRBV29-1
CSVVVFGEKLFF
TGCAGCGTTGTGGTTTTCGGTGAAAAACTGTTTTTT
>TRBD2|-|TRBJ2-1|TRBV5-6
CASSYSGKPLSYNEQFF
TGTGCCAGCTCTTATAGCGGGAAGCCCCTATCCTACAATGAGCAGTTCTTC
>TRBD1|-|TRBJ2-3|TRBV5-5
CASSGRGQTDTQYF
TGTGCCAGCAGCGGAAGGGGGCAGACAGATACGCAGTATTTT
>-|-|TRBJ1-6|TRBV18
CASSPGRDNSPLHF
TGTGCCAGCTCACCAGGCAGGGACAATTCACCCCTCCACTTT
>TRBD1|-|TRBJ2-4|TRBV7-2
CASRGRGLAKNIQYF
TGTGCCAGCAGGGGCAGGGGGCTAGCCAAAAACATTCAGTACTTC
>-|-|TRBJ1-5|TRBV9
CASSVGQGNQPQHF
TGTGCCAGCAGCGTAGGACAGGGCAATCAGCCCCAGCATTTT
>-|-|TRBJ1-1|TRBV28
CASSFRALNTEAFF
TGTGCCAGCAGTTTTCGGGCTTTGAACACTGAAGCTTTCTTT
>-|-|TRBJ1-5|TRBV6-1
CASSEARLTGNSNQPQHF
TGTGCCAGCAGTGAAGCGCGTCTCACTGGAAATAGCAATCAGCCCCAGCATTTT
>TRBD1|-|TRBJ2-5|TRBV2
CASSEGSARGSETQYF
TGTGCCAGCAGTGAAGGTTCGGCCAGGGGGTCAGAGACCCAGTACTTC
>-|once|TRBJ2-7|TRBV28
CASSRRSYEQYF
TGTGCCAGCAGCCGTCGCTCCTACGAGCAGTACTTC
>-|-|TRBJ1-2|TRBV10-3
CAISESGYNYGYTF
TGTGCCATCAGTGAGTCAGGCTATAACTATGGCTACACCTTC
>TRBD2|-|TRBJ2-2|TRBV4-2
CASKEVRRGLAVTGELFF
TGTGCCAGCAAAGAGGTTAGACGGGGACTAGCGGTCACCGGGGAGCTGTTTTTT
>-|once|TRBJ2-1|TRBV7-2
CASSLTRHGEQFF
TGTGCCAGCAGCTTAACTAGGCATGGTGAGCAGTTCTTC